This TCR beta chain was sequenced for a study of blood T cell repertoires in COVID-19. For the study at large: Samples of COVID-19 (acute and convalescent) were obtained from the United States, Italy and Spain. Nucleic acid was either cDNA or gDNA, and it came from T cells, B-cell-depleted T cells, or PBMCs.

Germline V gene sequence: CDR1 SGHNT, CDR2 YENEEA. The CDR3 has 17 residues. The ends were cut back, 0 bases at V and 2 bases at J, with 14 bases in the middle. Authors' data handling: The assay estimated nucleated cells by amplifying reference gene primers. Assay: immunoSEQ multiplex PCR; the TCRdb copy retains only in-frame clones and omits some. V, J and clone size were drawn from that table, and D and trimming were deduced from the DNA. There are approximately 100,000 clones in the sample; approximately 84% occur only once, and approximately 15% lies in the top ten. Sequenced sample: peripheral blood. The rearrangement joins TRBV11-3 to TRBJ1-5, with D maybe TRBD1 (6 bases). This receptor was identified in a woman aged 55 to 70 with acute or convalescent COVID-19. CDR3 sequence: CASSLDIRGKGNQPQHF. CDR3 nucleotides: TGTGCCAGCAGCTTAGATATCAGGGGTAAGGGCAATCAGCCCCAGCATTTT.